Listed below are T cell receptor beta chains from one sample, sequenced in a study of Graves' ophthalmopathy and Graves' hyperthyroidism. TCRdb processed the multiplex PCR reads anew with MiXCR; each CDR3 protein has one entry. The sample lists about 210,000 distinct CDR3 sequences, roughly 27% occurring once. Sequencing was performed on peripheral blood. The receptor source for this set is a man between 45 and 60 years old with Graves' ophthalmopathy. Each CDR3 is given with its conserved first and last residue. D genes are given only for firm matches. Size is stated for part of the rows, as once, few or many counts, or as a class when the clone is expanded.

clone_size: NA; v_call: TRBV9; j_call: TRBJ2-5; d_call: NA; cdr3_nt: TGTGCCAGCAGCTGGGACTTGGAGACCCAGTACTTC; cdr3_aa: CASSWDLETQYF
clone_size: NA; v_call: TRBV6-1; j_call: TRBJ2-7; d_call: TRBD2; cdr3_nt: TGTGCCAGCAGCAGAATCCTAGCGGGAGGTGGATACGAGCAGTACTTC; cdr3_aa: CASSRILAGGGYEQYF
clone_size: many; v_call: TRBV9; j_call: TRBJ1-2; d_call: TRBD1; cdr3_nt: TGTGCCAGCAGCGCGACGACAGGGAGTAACTATGGCTACACCTTC; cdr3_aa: CASSATTGSNYGYTF
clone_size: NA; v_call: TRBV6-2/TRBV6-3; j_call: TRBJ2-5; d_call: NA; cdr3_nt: TGTGCCAGCAGTTACGGAACAGGCCCGAAGACCCAGTACTTC; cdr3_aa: CASSYGTGPKTQYF
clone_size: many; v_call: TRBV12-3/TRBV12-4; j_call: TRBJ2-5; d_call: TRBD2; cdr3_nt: TGTGCCAGCAGTTTAAGGGGACTAGCGGAAGAGACCCAGTACTTC; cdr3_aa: CASSLRGLAEETQYF
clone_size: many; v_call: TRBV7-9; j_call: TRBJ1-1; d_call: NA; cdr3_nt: TGTGCCAGCGGTCTTGGGGGGAACACTGAAGCTTTCTTT; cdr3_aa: CASGLGGNTEAFF
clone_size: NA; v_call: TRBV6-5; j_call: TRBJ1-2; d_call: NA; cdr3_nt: TGTGCCAGCAGCTACGGGGCTGACTATGGCTACACCTTC; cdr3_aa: CASSYGADYGYTF
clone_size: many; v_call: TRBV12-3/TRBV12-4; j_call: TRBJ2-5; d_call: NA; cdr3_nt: TGTGCCAGCAGCTTGCGCGAGACCCAGTACTTC; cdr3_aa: CASSLRETQYF
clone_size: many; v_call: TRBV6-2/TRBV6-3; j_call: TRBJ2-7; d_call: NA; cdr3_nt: TGTGCCAGCAATCTGGTCGCCTACGAGCAGTACTTC; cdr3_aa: CASNLVAYEQYF
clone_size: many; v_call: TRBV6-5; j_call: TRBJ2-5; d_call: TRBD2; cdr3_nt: TGTGCCAGCGGAGACCAGCGGGAACGTAAAGAGACCCAGTACTTC; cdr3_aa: CASGDQRERKETQYF
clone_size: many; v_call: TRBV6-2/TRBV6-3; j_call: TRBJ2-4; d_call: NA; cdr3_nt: TGTGCCAGCAGTCCGGGACTGTTAGCCAAAAACATTCAGTACTTC; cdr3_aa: CASSPGLLAKNIQYF
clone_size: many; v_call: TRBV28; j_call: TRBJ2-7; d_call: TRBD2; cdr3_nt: TGTGCCAGCACCTACGCGGGGCTAGCGGGAGCCGAAGAGCAGTACTTC; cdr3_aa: CASTYAGLAGAEEQYF
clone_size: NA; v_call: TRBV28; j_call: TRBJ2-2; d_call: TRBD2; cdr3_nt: TGTGCCAGGAGTTCAGAAACCCCGGGACTAGCGGGAGGGTGGATCACCGGGGAGCTGTTTTTT; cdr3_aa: CARSSETPGLAGGWITGELFF
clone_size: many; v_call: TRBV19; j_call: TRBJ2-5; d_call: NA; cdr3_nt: TGTGCCAGTAGTATAATCGGAGGAGAGACCCAGTACTTC; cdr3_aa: CASSIIGGETQYF
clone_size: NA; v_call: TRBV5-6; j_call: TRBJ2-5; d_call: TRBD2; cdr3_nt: TGTGCCAACAGCCCGGCAGTAGCGGGTTTGCAAGAGACCCAGTACTTC; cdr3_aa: CANSPAVAGLQETQYF
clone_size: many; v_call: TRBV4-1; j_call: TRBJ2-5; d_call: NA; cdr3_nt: TGCGCCAGCAGCCGGGAATTGGGCGAGACCCAGTACTTC; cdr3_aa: CASSRELGETQYF
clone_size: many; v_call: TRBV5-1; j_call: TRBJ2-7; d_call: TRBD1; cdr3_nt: TGCGCCAGCACCCCGACAGGGCTCTCCTACGAGCAGTACTTC; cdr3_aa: CASTPTGLSYEQYF
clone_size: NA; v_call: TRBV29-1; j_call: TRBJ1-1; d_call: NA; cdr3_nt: TGCAGCGTTGGTATATCACTGAACACTGAAGCTTTCTTT; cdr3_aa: CSVGISLNTEAFF
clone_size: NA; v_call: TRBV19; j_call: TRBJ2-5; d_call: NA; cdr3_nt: TGTGCCAGTAGCATGGGGGGAGGCCAAGAGACCCAGTACTTC; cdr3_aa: CASSMGGGQETQYF
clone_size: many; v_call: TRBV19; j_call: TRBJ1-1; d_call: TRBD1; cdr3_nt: TGTGCCAGTAGGGAGGACAGGGGGAAGACTGAAGCTTTCTTT; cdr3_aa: CASREDRGKTEAFF
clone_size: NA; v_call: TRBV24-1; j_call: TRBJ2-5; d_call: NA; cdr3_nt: TGTGCCACCAGTGGCGGGTACCAAGAGACCCAGTACTTC; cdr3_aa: CATSGGYQETQYF
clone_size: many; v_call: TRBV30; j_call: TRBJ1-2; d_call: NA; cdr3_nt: TGTGCCTGGAGTACTAACTATGGCTACACCTTC; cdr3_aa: CAWSTNYGYTF
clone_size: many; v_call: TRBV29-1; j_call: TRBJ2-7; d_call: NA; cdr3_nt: TGCAGCGTTGAAGCGGACTGGGAGCAGTACTTC; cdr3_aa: CSVEADWEQYF
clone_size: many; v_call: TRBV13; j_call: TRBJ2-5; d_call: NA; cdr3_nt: TGTGCCAGCAGCTTAGGGGGGGACGGCATAGAGACCCAGTACTTC; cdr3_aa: CASSLGGDGIETQYF
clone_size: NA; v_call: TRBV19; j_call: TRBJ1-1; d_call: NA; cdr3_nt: TGTGCCAGTAGTATTGCCGTTAACACCCCAGGGTGGGAAAGGTTTATGAACACTGAAGCTTTCTTT; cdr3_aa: CASSIAVNTPGWERFMNTEAFF
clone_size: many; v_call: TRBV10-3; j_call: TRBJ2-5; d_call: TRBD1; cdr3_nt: TGTGCCATGGCCCCGGGACAGCAAGAGACCCAGTACTTC; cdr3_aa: CAMAPGQQETQYF
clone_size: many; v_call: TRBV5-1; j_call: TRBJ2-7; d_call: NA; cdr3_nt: TGCGCCAGCAGCTCGGACGGATCTACCTACGAGCAGTACTTC; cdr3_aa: CASSSDGSTYEQYF
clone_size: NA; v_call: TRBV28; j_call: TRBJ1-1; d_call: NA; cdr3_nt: TGTGCCAGCAGTTTGAGACAAATTAACACTGAAGCTTTCTTT; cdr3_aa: CASSLRQINTEAFF
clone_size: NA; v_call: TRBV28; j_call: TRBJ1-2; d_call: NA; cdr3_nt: TGTGCCAGCAGTTTCCAAGACAGGAACTATGGCTACACCTTC; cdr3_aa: CASSFQDRNYGYTF